The 9 T cell receptor beta chains given below trace back to one sample, sequenced in a study of blood T cell repertoires in COVID-19. The data were produced by immunoSEQ multiplex PCR, yet TCRdb's version contains in-frame clones alone and is incomplete. Found here are 470,000 or so clones, about 89% of them singletons; the top ten hold more than 4%. The sample was peripheral blood. The source is a woman aged 25 to 39 with acute or convalescent COVID-19.

The chain joins TRBV2 to TRBJ2-2, with a weak D call TRBD2 (5 bases). V was cut by 0 bases and J by 4 bases, with 18 bases left in between. Germline CDR1 SNHLY, CDR2 FYNNEI. The CDR3 spans 18 residues. DNA of the CDR3: TGTGCCAGCAGTGAAGCTATAGCTAACCGCCGGGGCACCGGGGAGCTGTTTTTT. This sequence encodes CASSEAIANRRGTGELFF.

The V call is TRBV10-1, the J call TRBJ2-3; tentatively, D is TRBD2 (6 bases). The CDR3 is 16 amino acids. V gave up 3 bases and J gave up 4 bases, with 17 bases separating them. Germline V gene data show CDR1 as WNHNN and CDR2 as SYGVQD (reference sequence). The CDR3 region is CASSDVRGSVSDTQYF. CDR3 nucleotide sequence: TGCGCCAGCAGTGATGTACGGGGGTCAGTGTCAGATACGCAGTATTTT.

This chain connects TRBV29-1 to TRBJ2-7; D is perhaps TRBD2 (6 bases). The germline V gene has CDR1 SQVTM and CDR2 ANQGSEA. Trimming removed 5 bases from V and 4 bases from J, with 18 bases in between. CDR3 length: 14 residues. CDR3 loop: CSVRLGSGDYEQYF. The CDR3 DNA reads as TGCAGCGTTCGGTTGGGGTCGGGAGATTACGAGCAGTACTTC.

The chain uses TRBV3-1 (or the pseudogene TRBV3-2) and TRBJ2-1, with 9 bases lining up with TRBD1. V lost 5 bases and J lost 8; bases outside the gene matches: 16. The CDR3 has 17 residues. CDR1 and CDR2 from the germline V gene are LGHDT and YNNKEL (reference sequence). For the CDR3, the DNA is TGTGCCAGCAGCACCAAAACGGAACAGGGGGCACCCCATGAGCAGTTCTTC. It is translated as CASSTKTEQGAPHEQFF.

The chain employs TRBV27 and TRBJ2-3, with 7 bases matching TRBD1. CDR1 is MNHEY and CDR2 is SMNVEV in the germline V gene (reference sequence). This CDR3 is built from 14 residues. The J segment lost 2 bases and the V segment lost 8 bases, leaving 7 bases of the junction unmatched. As DNA, the CDR3 is TGTGCCAGCGCACAAGGGACAGACACAGATACGCAGTATTTT. Protein: CASAQGTDTDTQYF.

The V gene is TRBV24-1, the J gene TRBJ1-3; 7 positions match TRBD1. CDR3 size: 15 residues. After removal of 4 bases from V and 3 bases from J, the junction contained 5 bases not matched to a gene. Germline V CDR1 and CDR2: KGHDR, SFDVKD. CDR3 protein: CATSDPRDSGNTIYF. The CDR3 DNA reads as TGTGCCACCAGTGACCCCAGGGACAGTGGAAACACCATATATTTT.

This clone was detected a few times. CDR3 nucleotide sequence: TGCGCCAGCAGCTTCGCGAGTACAGATACGCAGTATTTT. Amino acids: CASSFASTDTQYF. The chain employs TRBV5-1 and TRBJ2-3; D ambiguous. Looked up from germline, CDR1 is SGHRS and CDR2 is YFSETQ. CDR3 length: 13 amino acids. V lost 2 bases, J lost 3 bases, and 7 bases lay in between.

This chain connects TRBV13 to TRBJ2-5; no clear D. V was pared by 0 bases and J by 7 bases, with 6 bases between. CDR1 PRHDT and CDR2 FYEKMQ come from the germline V gene (reference sequence). There are 12 residues in the CDR3. CDR3 residues: CASSLGARTQYF. CDR3 DNA sequence: TGTGCCAGCAGCTTAGGGGCAAGGACCCAGTACTTC.

This chain links TRBV10-3 with TRBJ1-2, with D uncertain. The CDR3 length is 11 residues. The germline V and J ends were trimmed by 7 bases and 8 bases, with 11 bases remaining between them. Germline CDR1 is ENHRY and CDR2 is SYGVKD. The CDR3 sequence is CAITDDNGYTF. The CDR3 DNA is TGTGCCATCACTGATGACAACGGCTACACCTTC.